Listed here are 8 T cell receptor beta chains from one sample, sequenced in a study of beta chain features in type 1 diabetes. The whole isolated RNA underwent reverse transcription, so sequencing captured expressed TCRB transcripts. Assay used: immunoSEQ multiplex PCR; TCRdb lists only in-frame clones, some missing. The sample gives approximately 200,000 clones, about 10% of which show up once; approximately 0.03% is in the top ten. Sequenced material: naive CD4+ T cells from blood. Source of these receptors: a woman aged 18 to 35 in good health.

Only a few counts were recorded for this clone. The CDR3 DNA reads as TGTGCCTGGAGTGTAGATCCCTCTCGGGGTTACACCTTC. This sequence encodes CAWSVDPSRGYTF. The rearrangement uses TRBV30 and TRBJ1-2; no clear D gene. CDR1 GTSNPN and CDR2 SVGIG come from the germline V gene (reference sequence). Between the trimmed V and J ends, which lost 0 bases and 11 bases, there was a span of 16 bases. This CDR3 spans 13 amino acids.

The chain uses TRBV5-1 and TRBJ2-1; D unclear. The CDR3 spans 13 residues. Germline values: CDR1 SGHRS, CDR2 YFSETQ. V lost 4 bases and J 4 bases, leaving 9 bases between the germline ends. The CDR3 protein is CASSNTQYNEQFF. CDR3 nucleotide sequence: TGCGCCAGCAGCAACACACAATACAATGAGCAGTTCTTC.

This clone turned up a few times. The chain links TRBV9 to TRBJ2-7; D might be TRBD1 (5 bases). Trimming stripped 2 bases from V and 2 bases from J, with 11 bases between. CDR3 length equals 14 residues. CDR1 and CDR2 (germline): SGDLS, YYNGEE. CDR3 sequence: CASSVSGIPYEQYF. DNA for the CDR3: TGTGCCAGCAGCGTGTCAGGGATCCCCTACGAGCAGTACTTC.

The chain employs TRBV2 and TRBJ2-7, with 8 bases aligning to TRBD1. The junction had 5 bases not matched to a gene; V was cut back by 3 bases and J by 4 bases. Per the germline V gene, CDR1 is SNHLY and CDR2 is FYNNEI. This CDR3 is 14 amino acids long. The CDR3 region is CASSDRDRRYEQYF. The CDR3 DNA reads TGTGCCAGCAGTGATAGGGACAGGAGGTACGAGCAGTACTTC.

This clone has only a few counts. The chain recombines TRBV29-1 with TRBJ2-1; 7 nucleotides agree with TRBD1. CDR1 and CDR2 (germline): SQVTM, ANQGSEA. The CDR3 is 14 amino acids. Losses at the gene ends were 4 bases for V and 5 bases for J; bases not matched to a gene: 8. The chain's CDR3 is CSVGRGPWNNEQFF. The CDR3 DNA reads as TGCAGCGTTGGTAGGGGGCCTTGGAACAATGAGCAGTTCTTC.

This clone was seen many times. The CDR3 is CASRRDSYEQYF. The CDR3 DNA reads TGTGCCAGTCGCCGGGACAGCTACGAGCAGTACTTC. This chain links TRBV7-9 with TRBJ2-7, with 7 bases aligning to TRBD1. This CDR3 region has 12 residues. The germline V gene has CDR1 SEHNR and CDR2 FQNEAQ (reference sequence). V was clipped by 9 bases and J by 3 bases; unmatched bases: 5.

This clone was detected only a few times. The chain employs TRBV5-4 and TRBJ2-1; D remains unclear. V gave up 0 bases and J gave up 8 bases, with 12 bases separating them. CDR3 length: 14 amino acids. The germline CDR1 and CDR2 sequences are SGHNT and YYREEE (reference sequence). The CDR3 DNA reads TGTGCCAGCAGCTTGGGTCGCGGATGGGATGAGCAGTTCTTC. This encodes CASSLGRGWDEQFF.

The rearrangement uses TRBV5-1 and TRBJ1-1; a possible D gene is TRBD1 (6 bases). V lost 0 bases and J 7 bases, leaving 16 bases between the germline ends. CDR1 SGHRS and CDR2 YFSETQ come from the germline V gene. The CDR3 covers 15 residues. CDR3 amino acids: CASSLGGTIMREAFF. The CDR3 DNA reads as TGCGCCAGCAGCTTGGGAGGGACAATAATGCGTGAAGCTTTCTTT. The full variable domain, in which reference TRBV5-1 and TRBJ1-1 provide the parts outside the CDR3, is KAGVTQTPRYLIKTRGQQVTLSCSPISGHRSVSWYQQTPGQGLQFLFEYFSETQRNKGNFPGRFSGRQFSNSRSEMNVSTLELGDSALYLCASSLGGTIMREAFFGQGTRLTVV.